This T cell receptor (beta chain) was documented in a study of T cell responses to AZD1222 COVID-19 vaccine. Using immunoSEQ multiplex PCR, the repertoire was profiled, and TCRdb retains in-frame clones only, with some absent. Altogether under 170,000 clones are present, 75% to 95% being singletons, with the ten largest covering more than 3%. Study-level points and caveats: Repertoire collection took place solely once the T cell response had peaked. Spike-specific TCR breadth and depth grew following two AZD1222 doses. Among AZD1222 vaccinees, only 5 to 7 were seropositive at baseline.

The length of the CDR3 is 14 residues. Germline CDR1 is MNHNS and CDR2 is SASEGT. V shed 0 bases, J shed 4 bases, and the junction held 0 bases outside the gene matches. In regard to this clone: Its specificity is not known.

This receptor was obtained from an adult who received the AZD1222 COVID-19 vaccine. The V gene is TRBV6-1, the J gene TRBJ1-3; the match to TRBD1 covers 7 bases. Sequenced here: peripheral blood, sampled 28 days after the second AZD1222 dose. CDR3 nucleotides: TGTGCCAGCAGTGAAGCGGACAGGGGAAACACCATATATTTT. Encoded protein: CASSEADRGNTIYF.